These 11 T cell receptor beta chains were all obtained from the same sample, sequenced in a study of low-dose radiotherapy and immunotherapy resistance in tumors. Time point given: before trial treatment. TRAV and TRBV primers primed cDNA for both TCRalpha and TCRbeta. A roughly 22-cycle PCR with a constant-region primer and V-primer adapter amplified TCRs. TCRdb reanalysed the reads using MiXCR and keeps one entry per CDR3 protein. Of 65,000 to 95,000 distinct CDR3 sequences listed, about 20% are singletons. The sequences come from PBMCs, collected before treatment. These receptors were collected from a male donor with prostate cancer.

This clonotype was seen ten or more times. The chain has TRBV5-1 and TRBJ2-7, with D perhaps TRBD1 or TRBD2 (5 bases each). The germline CDR1 and CDR2 sequences are SGHRS and YFSETQ. This CDR3 has 14 amino acids. The V end lost 4 bases, the J end lost 3 bases, and 14 bases lay between the germline ends. CDR3 residues: CASSRGDQFYEQYF. In nucleotides, the CDR3 is TGCGCCAGCAGCCGAGGGGACCAATTCTACGAGCAGTACTTC. The variable domain in full, with the rest retrieved from reference TRBV5-1 and TRBJ2-7, is KAGVTQTPRYLIKTRGQQVTLSCSPISGHRSVSWYQQTPGQGLQFLFEYFSETQRNKGNFPGRFSGRQFSNSRSEMNVSTLELGDSALYLCASSRGDQFYEQYFGPGTRLTVT.

About this clonotype: This sequence may be a read error, since a much larger clone differs from it by one base. This sequence joins TRBV6-5 and TRBJ1-4; D unresolved. Germline CDR1 MNHEY, CDR2 SVGAGI. There are 15 residues in the CDR3. CDR3 in DNA: TGTGCCAGCAATTACATGGGGTCCCCTAATGAAAAACTGTTTTTT. Its translation is CASNYMGSPNEKLFF.

At least ten counts were recorded for this clonotype. The chain recombines TRBV11-1 with TRBJ1-5; D is possibly TRBD1 (5 bases). Looked up from germline, CDR1 is SGHAT and CDR2 is FQDESV (reference sequence). The V and J ends lost 3 bases and 4 bases respectively, with 7 bases between them. The CDR3 contains 13 residues. CDR3: CASSFGGNQPQHF. CDR3 DNA sequence: TGTGCCAGCAGCTTCGGGGGAAATCAGCCCCAGCATTTT.

This clonotype was counted many times. V is TRBV2 and J is TRBJ1-4; perhaps TRBD1 as D (5 bases). Trimming took off 7 bases at V and 9 bases at J, with 18 bases between the two ends. The CDR3 runs to 14 residues. Per germline, CDR1 SNHLY and CDR2 FYNNEI. DNA of the CDR3: TGTGCCAGCACCCAAGGGGCGGGGTCGCAAAAACTGTTTTTT. It specifies CASTQGAGSQKLFF.

This clonotype showed up many times. V usage is TRBV29-1 and J usage is TRBJ2-3; 8 bases fit TRBD1. The germline V gene encodes CDR1 SQVTM and CDR2 ANQGSEA. CDR3 length: 13 amino acids. Losses at the gene ends were 5 bases for V and 7 bases for J; bases not matched to a gene: 8. This CDR3 is CSVSGGVAHTQYF. The CDR3 bases are TGCAGCGTTTCAGGGGGCGTCGCACATACGCAGTATTTT.

This sequence joins TRBV12-3 or TRBV12-4 and TRBJ1-2; D is undetermined. The CDR3 is 14 amino acids. The V and J ends lost 7 bases and 4 bases respectively, with 16 bases between them. This chain's CDR3 is CASKGDLTIYGYTF. The CDR3, as DNA: TGTGCCAGCAAAGGTGACTTAACTATCTATGGCTACACCTTC.

The chain combines TRBV5-6 with TRBJ2-1; the D gene is possibly TRBD2 (6 bases). The CDR3 sequence is 16 residues long. Germline loops: CDR1 SGHDT, CDR2 YYEEEE. V was shortened by 0 bases and J by 7 bases, with 17 bases between the two germline ends. The CDR3, as DNA: TGTGCCAGCAGCTTGGCCGCTACTAGGAGGGTGAATGAGCAGTTCTTC. This translates into CASSLAATRRVNEQFF.

This clonotype has at least ten counts. V is TRBV7-2 and J is TRBJ2-5, with D perhaps matching TRBD1 (6 bases). Germline CDR1 is SGHTA and CDR2 is FQGNSA. The CDR3 runs to 15 residues. V shed 2 bases and J shed 3 bases, with 13 bases lying between them. The CDR3 DNA reads as TGTGCCAGCAGCTTAAGCTACAGGGCGGAAGAGACCCAGTACTTC. Amino acids: CASSLSYRAEETQYF.

This clonotype came up many times. The chain recombines TRBV7-9 with TRBJ1-1, with D possibly matching TRBD1 (5 bases). Per germline, CDR1 SEHNR and CDR2 FQNEAQ (reference sequence). Trimming shortened V by 5 bases and J by 2 bases, and 12 bases separated the two germline ends. The CDR3 totals 14 residues. For the CDR3, the DNA is TGTGCCAGCAGCGCCGCGACAGTTAACACTGAAGCTTTCTTT. Its translation is CASSAATVNTEAFF.

This clonotype occurred many times. This chain joins TRBV5-1 and TRBJ1-1, with a weak D call TRBD1 (5 bases). Germline assignment: CDR1 SGHRS and CDR2 YFSETQ. This CDR3 contains 14 residues. V was trimmed by 1 base and J by 5 bases, leaving 12 bases between them. The CDR3 DNA reads as TGCGCCAGCAGCTTGATAGCGGGGGGTACTGAAGCTTTCTTT. It translates to CASSLIAGGTEAFF.

This clonotype was observed many times. The chain couples TRBV4-2 to TRBJ2-3, with 11 bases matching TRBD2. Germline V lookup: CDR1 LGHNA, CDR2 YNFKEQ. The CDR3 covers 14 residues. V gave up 4 bases and J gave up 8 bases; unmatched junction bases: 5. The CDR3 sequence: CASSLGLAAVTQYF. Written as DNA, the CDR3 is TGTGCCAGCAGCCTGGGACTAGCGGCCGTTACGCAGTATTTT.